The next 8 T cell receptor beta chains were all read from a single sample in a study of cytomegalovirus exposure and HLA in healthy donors. A multiplex PCR was run with 60 Vbeta primers and 13 Jbeta primers. Data came from immunoSEQ multiplex PCR; TCRdb stores just in-frame clones and leaves some out. The sample lists about 170,000 clones, more than 75% occurring once. Source material: PBMCs. All receptors come from a man younger than 30 in good health and CMV-seropositive.

This clone occurred once. At one end the junction does not follow the germline gene, possibly because of a read error. This sample includes further DNA sequences coding for the same CDR3. This CDR3 reads CASSERAATYNEQFF. The CDR3 DNA reads as TGCGCCAGCAGTGAGCGGGCAGCCACCTACAATGAGCAGTTCTTC. This chain connects TRBV2 to TRBJ2-1; perhaps TRBD2 as D (6 bases). CDR1 is SNHLY and CDR2 is FYNNEI in the germline V gene. The CDR3 totals 15 residues.

This clone was counted a single time. The genes are TRBV9 and TRBJ1-6; weak D call: TRBD1 (5 bases). Per germline, CDR1 SGDLS and CDR2 YYNGEE. The CDR3 totals 14 residues. Trimming removed 0 bases at V and 8 bases at J, with 9 bases between. CDR3 in amino acids: CASSVGRADSPLHF. The CDR3 DNA follows: TGTGCCAGCAGCGTAGGCAGGGCGGATTCACCCCTCCACTTT.

The chain recombines TRBV18 with TRBJ2-3; no reliable D call. Germline CDR1 and CDR2: KGHSH and LQKENI. The CDR3 runs to 13 residues. V gave up 3 bases and J gave up 3 bases, with 7 bases separating them. CDR3 sequence reads: CASSPKLTDTQYF. The CDR3 nucleotides are TGTGCCAGCTCACCGAAACTTACAGATACGCAGTATTTT. Full variable domain (outside the CDR3, taken from reference TRBV18 and TRBJ2-3): NAGVMQNPRHLVRRRGQEARLRCSPMKGHSHVYWYRQLPEEGLKFMVYLQKENIIDESGMPKERFSAEFPKEGPSILRIQQVVRGDSAAYFCASSPKLTDTQYFGPGTRLTVL.

This clone was picked up one time. This sequence joins TRBV7-9 and TRBJ1-1; D possibly corresponds to TRBD1 (6 bases). The CDR3 has 13 amino acids. Germline V gene sequence: CDR1 SEHNR, CDR2 FQNEAQ (reference sequence). Trimming cost V 1 base and J 6 bases, with 9 bases left between them. CDR3 region: CASSLGGGSEAFF. CDR3 sequence (DNA): TGTGCCAGCAGCTTAGGAGGGGGATCTGAAGCTTTCTTT.

This clone was observed a few times. The rearrangement joins TRBV7-9 to TRBJ2-1; weak D call: TRBD2 (5 bases). The length of the CDR3 is 14 residues. The germline V and J ends were trimmed by 1 base and 7 bases, with 11 bases remaining between them. Looked up from germline, CDR1 is SEHNR and CDR2 is FQNEAQ (reference sequence). The CDR3 loop is CASSLGTSKNEQFF. The CDR3, as DNA: TGTGCCAGCAGCTTAGGGACTTCCAAAAATGAGCAGTTCTTC.

This sequence joins TRBV27 and TRBJ1-4, with 9 bases that match TRBD1. The CDR3 spans 14 residues. V shed 6 bases, J shed 7 bases, and the junction held 6 bases outside the gene matches. CDR1 is MNHEY and CDR2 is SMNVEV in the germline V gene (reference sequence). CDR3: CASRMGQGGEKLFF. CDR3 nucleotides: TGTGCCAGCAGAATGGGACAGGGCGGTGAAAAACTGTTTTTT. Full variable domain (outside the CDR3, taken from reference TRBV27 and TRBJ1-4): EAQVTQNPRYLITVTGKKLTVTCSQNMNHEYMSWYRQDPGLGLRQIYYSMNVEVTDKGDVPEGYKVSRKEKRNFPLILESPSPNQTSLYFCASRMGQGGEKLFFGSGTQLSVL.

V usage is TRBV27 and J usage is TRBJ1-2; 9 nucleotides match TRBD1. V was clipped by 5 bases and J by 9 bases; unmatched bases: 4. In germline, CDR1 is MNHEY, CDR2 SMNVEV (reference sequence). This CDR3 comprises 12 residues. The DNA for the CDR3 is TGTGCCAGCAGTGGGACAGGGTACAGCTACACCTTC. The encoded protein is CASSGTGYSYTF.

The chain employs TRBV4-3 and TRBJ2-3; 8 bases are a match to TRBD2. With V trimmed by 0 bases and J by 1 base, 3 bases remained unmatched. CDR3 size: 16 residues. Germline V gene lookup returns CDR1 LGHNA and CDR2 YSLEER. The CDR3 DNA is TGCGCCAGCAGCCAAGATACGACTAGCGGCACAGATACGCAGTATTTT. The encoded protein is CASSQDTTSGTDTQYF.